This T cell receptor (beta chain) was obtained from a study of Ad26.COV2.S vaccination and SARS-CoV-2 variants. About the study: The vaccine Ad26.COV2.S was put into the muscle once, or twice with 56 days between.

The CDR3 runs to 15 residues. V gave up 4 bases and J gave up 4 bases, with 16 bases separating them. Germline values: CDR1 MDHEN, CDR2 SYDVKM. Regarding treatment: approximately 18 received Ad26.COV2.S at low or high dose, single or two shots; about five received placebo; per-sample allocation not given. Each sample was drawn 63 days after the first injection (of vaccine or placebo). In Boston, the donor was an adult between 18-55 years of age. Study-wide points: Placebo recipients and vaccine recipients were similar in non-spike TCR breadth.

As to this clone: Its antigen remains unidentified.

Using immunoSEQ multiplex PCR, the repertoire was profiled, and TCRdb retains in-frame clones only, with some absent. The sample lists around 300,000 clones, more than 85% occurring once. Here the sequenced sample was peripheral blood, taken in a trial of Ad26.COV2.S vaccine versus placebo. The receptor was derived from a person aged 18 to 65 who received the Ad26.COV2.S COVID-19 vaccine or a placebo. The V and J genes are TRBV28 and TRBJ1-2, with D possibly matching TRBD1 (6 bases). In DNA form, the CDR3 reads TGTGCCAGCAGTTCTACAGGGCTAGACGTCTATGGCTACACCTTC. Translating it yields CASSSTGLDVYGYTF.